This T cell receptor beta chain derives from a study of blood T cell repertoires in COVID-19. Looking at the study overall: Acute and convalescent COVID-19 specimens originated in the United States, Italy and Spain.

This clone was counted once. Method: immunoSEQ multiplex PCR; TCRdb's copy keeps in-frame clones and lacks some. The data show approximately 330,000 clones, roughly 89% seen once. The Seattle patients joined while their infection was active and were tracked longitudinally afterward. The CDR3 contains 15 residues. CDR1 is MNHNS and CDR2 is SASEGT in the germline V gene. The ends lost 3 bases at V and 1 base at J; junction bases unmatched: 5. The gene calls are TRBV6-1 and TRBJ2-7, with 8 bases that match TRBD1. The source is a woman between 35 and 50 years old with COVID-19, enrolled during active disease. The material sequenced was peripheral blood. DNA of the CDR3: TGTGCCAGCAGTGACACGGACAGGGCATCCTACGAGCAGTACTTC. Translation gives CASSDTDRASYEQYF.